The rows below give T cell receptor beta chains drawn from one sample of a study of T cells in Graves' hyperthyroidism and ophthalmopathy. TCRdb recomputed calls from the multiplex PCR reads with MiXCR, one row per CDR3 protein. The sample holds 550,000 to 600,000 distinct CDR3 sequences; over 15% are singletons and the top ten take about 20%. Sequencing was carried out using blood. These receptor sequences come from a young woman with Graves' hyperthyroidism. Each CDR3 is given with its conserved first and last residue. A D gene is named only where the DNA matches it firmly. Clone size is not always given. Where it is, it says once, few, many or a class for expanded clones.

cdr3_aa | cdr3_nt | v_call | clone_size | j_call | d_call
CASSLALGQNYGYTF | TGTGCCAGCAGCTTAGCGCTAGGGCAAAACTATGGCTACACCTTC | TRBV7-9 | many | TRBJ1-2 | NA
CASSMGDRGRGQPQHF | TGTGCCAGTAGTATGGGGGACAGGGGGCGAGGTCAGCCCCAGCATTTT | TRBV19 | few | TRBJ1-5 | TRBD1
CASSLGGPRTEAFF | TGTGCCAGCAGCCTCGGAGGGCCTCGCACTGAAGCTTTCTTT | TRBV7-9 | NA | TRBJ1-1 | NA
CSVTGTGYEQYF | TGCAGCGTAACCGGGACAGGCTACGAGCAGTACTTC | TRBV29-1 | NA | TRBJ2-7 | TRBD1
CASTPRDNHYEQYF | TGTGCCAGCACCCCCCGGGACAACCACTACGAGCAGTACTTC | TRBV2 | many | TRBJ2-7 | NA
CAIRSTSGRAVDTQYF | TGTGCCATCAGATCGACTAGCGGGAGGGCCGTAGATACGCAGTATTTT | TRBV10-3 | few | TRBJ2-3 | TRBD2
CASSPTGAGELFF | TGTGCCAGCAGCCCGACAGGGGCCGGGGAGCTGTTTTTT | TRBV11-2 | many | TRBJ2-2 | TRBD1
CASSDSQEGSYEQYF | TGTGCCAGCAGCGACAGCCAGGAGGGCTCCTACGAGCAGTACTTC | TRBV7-9 | NA | TRBJ2-7 | NA
CAINPSGRPTDTQYF | TGTGCCATCAACCCTAGCGGGAGGCCCACAGATACGCAGTATTTT | TRBV10-3 | few | TRBJ2-3 | TRBD2
CASSRDRGQETQFF | TGTGCCAGCAGCAGAGACAGGGGCCAAGAGACCCAGTTCTTC | TRBV6-2/TRBV6-3 | once | TRBJ2-1 | TRBD1
CASSSGGASDTQYF | TGCGCCAGCAGCAGCGGGGGGGCCTCAGATACGCAGTATTTT | TRBV5-1 | many | TRBJ2-3 | TRBD2
CAWTGQIYNEQFF | TGTGCCTGGACCGGACAGATCTACAATGAGCAGTTCTTC | TRBV30 | many | TRBJ2-1 | NA
CATSDSSGADTQYF | TGTGCCACCAGTGATTCGTCAGGGGCAGATACGCAGTATTTT | TRBV24-1 | NA | TRBJ2-3 | NA
CASSEDSGGFQETQYF | TGTGCCAGCAGTGAGGATAGCGGGGGGTTCCAGGAGACCCAGTACTTC | TRBV2 | many | TRBJ2-5 | TRBD2
CASSSHIWTGKNTEAFF | TGTGCCAGCAGTTCCCACATCTGGACAGGGAAGAACACTGAAGCTTTCTTT | TRBV28 | many | TRBJ1-1 | TRBD1
CASSVGRTSYEQYF | TGTGCCAGCAGCGTAGGACGGACCTCCTACGAGCAGTACTTC | TRBV9 | few | TRBJ2-7 | NA
CSAPGVGTEAFF | TGCAGTGCCCCTGGTGTGGGGACTGAAGCTTTCTTT | TRBV20-1 | many | TRBJ1-1 | NA
CASSRWSQAFF | TGCGCCAGCAGCCGGTGGTCCCAAGCTTTCTTT | TRBV10-1 | NA | TRBJ1-1 | NA
CSARDKVEHYNSPLHF | TGCAGTGCTAGAGATAAGGTGGAACACTATAATTCACCCCTCCACTTT | TRBV20-1 | few | TRBJ1-6 | NA
CASSQDLGQGLSWAEAFF | TGTGCCAGCAGCCAAGATCTAGGGCAGGGCCTAAGCTGGGCTGAAGCTTTCTTT | TRBV3-1 | few | TRBJ1-1 | NA
CASRRGPSYEQYF | TGTGCCAGCAGACGAGGCCCCTCCTACGAGCAGTACTTC | TRBV11-2 | many | TRBJ2-7 | NA
CASSLETKYYGYTF | TGTGCCAGCAGCTTAGAGACAAAGTACTATGGCTACACCTTC | TRBV7-8 | many | TRBJ1-2 | NA
CSARDHGRSHYEQYF | TGCAGTGCTAGAGATCATGGCAGATCCCACTACGAGCAGTACTTC | TRBV20-1 | NA | TRBJ2-7 | NA
CATQSPGQGTNEQFF | TGTGCCACCCAGTCGCCGGGACAGGGGACAAATGAGCAGTTCTTC | TRBV24-1 | many | TRBJ2-1 | TRBD1
CASSPPRTGLDEQYF | TGTGCCAGCAGCCCACCCCGGACAGGGCTCGACGAGCAGTACTTC | TRBV7-9 | many | TRBJ2-7 | TRBD1
CASSTPPREQYF | TGTGCCAGCAGTACACCTCCTAGGGAGCAGTACTTC | TRBV6-2/TRBV6-3 | many | TRBJ2-7 | NA
CSATPDRGINEKLFF | TGCAGTGCTACCCCCGACAGGGGAATAAATGAAAAACTGTTTTTT | TRBV20-1 | NA | TRBJ1-4 | TRBD1
CASSHSGASYNEQFF | TGTGCCAGCAGCCATTCGGGGGCCTCGTACAATGAGCAGTTCTTC | TRBV3-1 | NA | TRBJ2-1 | NA
CASSLALASGKIYEQYF | TGTGCCAGCAGCTTAGCCCTAGCGTCGGGGAAGATCTACGAGCAGTACTTC | TRBV7-9 | NA | TRBJ2-7 | NA
CASSLRTIAKNIQYF | TGTGCCAGCAGTTTAAGGACCATTGCCAAAAACATTCAGTACTTC | TRBV12-3/TRBV12-4 | NA | TRBJ2-4 | NA
CASSDSVTGELFF | TGTGCCAGCAGTGACTCAGTCACCGGGGAGCTGTTTTTT | TRBV6-4 | NA | TRBJ2-2 | NA
CASSLSTGGGYGYTF | TGTGCCAGCAGTTTATCGACAGGGGGTGGCTATGGCTACACCTTC | TRBV12-3/TRBV12-4 | NA | TRBJ1-2 | TRBD1
CASSPSRGVSSYNSPLHF | TGTGCCAGCAGCCCGTCTCGAGGGGTGAGCTCCTATAATTCACCCCTCCACTTT | TRBV7-9 | few | TRBJ1-6 | NA
CASSEALWTSGTRPDTQYF | TGTGCCAGCAGTGAAGCGCTTTGGACTAGCGGGACTCGGCCAGATACGCAGTATTTT | TRBV2 | many | TRBJ2-3 | TRBD2
CSARDERELSYEQYF | TGCAGTGCTAGAGATGAGCGGGAGCTCTCCTACGAGCAGTACTTC | TRBV20-1 | NA | TRBJ2-7 | TRBD2
CAIASGGTGDTGELFF | TGTGCCATCGCGTCAGGCGGGACAGGGGACACCGGGGAGCTGTTTTTT | TRBV10-3 | few | TRBJ2-2 | TRBD1
CASGIRSFGPAGTSYEQYF | TGTGCCAGCGGGATAAGGAGCTTTGGTCCAGCGGGAACCTCCTACGAGCAGTACTTC | TRBV6-1 | many | TRBJ2-7 | TRBD2
CASSQRQGSSGNTIYF | TGCGCCAGCAGCCAGAGACAGGGAAGCTCTGGAAACACCATATATTTT | TRBV4-1 | NA | TRBJ1-3 | TRBD1
CASSEDRGGTGELFF | TGTGCCAGCAGCGAAGACAGGGGGGGCACCGGGGAGCTGTTTTTT | TRBV5-4 | few | TRBJ2-2 | TRBD1
CASRRTGATYEQYF | TGTGCCAGCAGAAGGACCGGCGCCACCTACGAGCAGTACTTC | TRBV11-2 | NA | TRBJ2-7 | NA
CASSLEVRGSYNSPLHF | TGTGCCAGCAGCTTGGAGGTCAGGGGCTCCTATAATTCACCCCTCCACTTT | TRBV5-5 | many | TRBJ1-6 | NA
CASSYTGTDTQYF | TGTGCCAGCAGCTATACCGGGACAGATACGCAGTATTTT | TRBV7-9 | many | TRBJ2-3 | NA
CASSAFPGRGDTQYF | TGTGCCAGCAGCGCATTCCCGGGGAGGGGGGATACGCAGTATTTT | TRBV7-9 | few | TRBJ2-3 | NA
CASSLARSPYFF | TGTGCCAGCAGCTTAGCTCGGAGCCCCTACTTCTTC | TRBV5-5 | few | TRBJ2-1 | NA
CASSLVGQSNQPQHF | TGTGCCAGCAGCTTAGTTGGTCAGAGCAATCAGCCCCAGCATTTT | TRBV7-9 | NA | TRBJ1-5 | NA
CASSPGLAKETQYF | TGTGCCAGCAGCCCGGGACTAGCCAAAGAGACCCAGTACTTC | TRBV3-1 | many | TRBJ2-5 | TRBD2
CASSAGGLDTGELFF | TGTGCCAGCAGTGCGGGGGGGCTCGACACCGGGGAGCTGTTTTTT | TRBV5-4 | few | TRBJ2-2 | TRBD2
CSARPATGGRRSNQPQHF | TGCAGTGCTAGACCCGCGACAGGGGGACGTCGGAGCAATCAGCCCCAGCATTTT | TRBV20-1 | few | TRBJ1-5 | TRBD1
CASSQETSGTSYEQYF | TGTGCCAGCAGCCAGGAGACTAGCGGGACCTCCTACGAGCAGTACTTC | TRBV14 | few | TRBJ2-7 | TRBD2
CASSLRGTQYF | TGTGCCAGCAGCTTACGGGGTACGCAGTATTTT | TRBV11-3 | many | TRBJ2-3 | NA
CASSMGADRTDTQYF | TGTGCCAGCAGCATGGGAGCAGACCGCACAGATACGCAGTATTTT | TRBV7-2 | few | TRBJ2-3 | NA
CAWSWGRMNTEAFF | TGTGCCTGGAGTTGGGGGAGAATGAACACTGAAGCTTTCTTT | TRBV30 | few | TRBJ1-1 | NA
CASSLGQGNYEQYF | TGCGCCAGCAGCTTGGGACAGGGAAACTACGAGCAGTACTTC | TRBV5-1 | many | TRBJ2-7 | TRBD1
CASSGQGRGLWEPQHF | TGTGCCAGCAGTGGACAGGGCCGGGGGCTGTGGGAGCCCCAGCATTTT | TRBV6-8 | few | TRBJ1-5 | TRBD1
CASGFSGRFLYNEQFF | TGTGCCAGCGGCTTTTCGGGAAGGTTCCTCTACAATGAGCAGTTCTTC | TRBV28 | many | TRBJ2-1 | NA
CAWTTPGQGGDEQYF | TGTGCCTGGACCACCCCGGGACAGGGGGGTGATGAGCAGTACTTC | TRBV30 | NA | TRBJ2-7 | TRBD1
CAWAGSFRETQYF | TGTGCGTGGGCTGGTAGTTTTAGGGAGACCCAGTACTTC | TRBV30 | NA | TRBJ2-5 | NA
CASSPRASTGELFF | TGTGCCAGCAGCCCCAGGGCTAGCACCGGGGAGCTGTTTTTT | TRBV7-2 | NA | TRBJ2-2 | NA
CATSSAGGNQPQHF | TGTGCCACCAGTTCGGCAGGGGGCAATCAGCCCCAGCATTTT | TRBV24-1 | NA | TRBJ1-5 | NA